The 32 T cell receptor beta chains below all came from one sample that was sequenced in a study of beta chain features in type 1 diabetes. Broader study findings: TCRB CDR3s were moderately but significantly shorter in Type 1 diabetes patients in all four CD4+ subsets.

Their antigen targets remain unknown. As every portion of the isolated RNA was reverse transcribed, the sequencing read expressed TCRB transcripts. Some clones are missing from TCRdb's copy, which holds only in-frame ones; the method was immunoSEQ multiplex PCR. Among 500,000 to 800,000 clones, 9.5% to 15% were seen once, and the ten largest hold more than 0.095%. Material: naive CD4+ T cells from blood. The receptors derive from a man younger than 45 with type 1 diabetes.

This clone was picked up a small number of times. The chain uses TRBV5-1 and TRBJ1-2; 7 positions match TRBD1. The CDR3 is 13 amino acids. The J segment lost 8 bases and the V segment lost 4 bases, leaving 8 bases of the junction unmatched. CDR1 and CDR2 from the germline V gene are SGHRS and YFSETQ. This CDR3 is CASSNGDRVGYTF. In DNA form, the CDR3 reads TGCGCCAGCAGCAACGGAGACAGGGTCGGCTACACCTTC.

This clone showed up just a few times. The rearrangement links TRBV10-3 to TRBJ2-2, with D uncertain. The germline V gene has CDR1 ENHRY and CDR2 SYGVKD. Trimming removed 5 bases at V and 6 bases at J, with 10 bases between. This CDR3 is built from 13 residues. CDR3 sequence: CAISIEVPGELFF. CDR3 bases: TGTGCCATCAGTATAGAAGTGCCCGGGGAGCTGTTTTTT.

The CDR3 DNA reads TGTGCCTGGGGTCCAGGGGGGGCTAATGAAAAACTGTTTTTT. This sequence encodes CAWGPGGANEKLFF. V and J are TRBV30 and TRBJ1-4; 7 nucleotides agree with TRBD1. The CDR3 has 14 amino acids. Germline V gives CDR1 GTSNPN, CDR2 SVGIG (reference sequence). Unmatched junction bases numbered 6, after V lost 5 bases and J lost 3 bases.

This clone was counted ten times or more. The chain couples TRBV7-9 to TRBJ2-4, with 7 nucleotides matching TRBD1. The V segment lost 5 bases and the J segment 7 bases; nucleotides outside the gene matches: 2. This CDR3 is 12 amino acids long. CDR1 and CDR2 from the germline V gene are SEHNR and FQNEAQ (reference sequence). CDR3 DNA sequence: TGTGCCAGCAGCCCCAGGGGGAACATTCAGTACTTC. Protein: CASSPRGNIQYF.

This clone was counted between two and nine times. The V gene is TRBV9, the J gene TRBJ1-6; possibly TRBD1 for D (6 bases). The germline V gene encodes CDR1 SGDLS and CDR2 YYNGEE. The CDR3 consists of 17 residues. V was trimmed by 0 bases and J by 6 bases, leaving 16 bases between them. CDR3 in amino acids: CASSVARSGGGNSPLHF. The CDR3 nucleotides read TGTGCCAGCAGCGTAGCTCGGTCCGGGGGCGGTAATTCACCCCTCCACTTT.

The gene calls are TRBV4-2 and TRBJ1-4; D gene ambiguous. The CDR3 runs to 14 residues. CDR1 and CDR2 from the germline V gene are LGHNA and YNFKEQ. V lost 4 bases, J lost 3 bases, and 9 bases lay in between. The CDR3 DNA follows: TGTGCCAGCAGCCCGAGTACGGCTAATGAAAAACTGTTTTTT. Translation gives CASSPSTANEKLFF.

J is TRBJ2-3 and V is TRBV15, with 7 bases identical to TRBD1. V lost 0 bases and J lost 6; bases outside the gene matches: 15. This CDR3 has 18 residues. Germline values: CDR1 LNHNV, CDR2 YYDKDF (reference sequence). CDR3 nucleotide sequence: TGTGCCACCAGCAGAGACCCCCCCGGGACAGCAGGGTGGGATACGCAGTATTTT. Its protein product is CATSRDPPGTAGWDTQYF.

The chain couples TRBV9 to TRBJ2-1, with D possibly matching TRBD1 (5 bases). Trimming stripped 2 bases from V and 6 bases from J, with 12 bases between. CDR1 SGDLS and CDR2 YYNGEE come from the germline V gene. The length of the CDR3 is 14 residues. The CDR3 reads CASSVAGHTNEQFF. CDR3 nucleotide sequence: TGTGCCAGCAGCGTCGCCGGACACACCAATGAGCAGTTCTTC.

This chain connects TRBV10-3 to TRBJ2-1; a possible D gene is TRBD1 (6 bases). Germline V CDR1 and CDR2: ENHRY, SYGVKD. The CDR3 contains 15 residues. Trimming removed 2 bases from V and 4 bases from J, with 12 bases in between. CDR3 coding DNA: TGTGCCATCAGTGAGGGTAGGACAGATTACAATGAGCAGTTCTTC. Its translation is CAISEGRTDYNEQFF.

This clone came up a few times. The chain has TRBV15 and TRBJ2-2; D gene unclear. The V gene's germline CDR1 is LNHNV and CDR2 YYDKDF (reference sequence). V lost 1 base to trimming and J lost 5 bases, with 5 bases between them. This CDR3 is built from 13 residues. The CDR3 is CATSRVRTGELFF. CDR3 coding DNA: TGTGCCACCAGCAGAGTCAGGACCGGGGAGCTGTTTTTT.

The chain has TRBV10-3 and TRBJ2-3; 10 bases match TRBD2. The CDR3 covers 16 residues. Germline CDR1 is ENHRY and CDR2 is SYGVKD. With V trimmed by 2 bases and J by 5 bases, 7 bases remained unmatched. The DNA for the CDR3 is TGTGCCATCAGTGAGCCAGCGGGGGGGCCAGGAGATACGCAGTATTTT. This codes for CAISEPAGGPGDTQYF.

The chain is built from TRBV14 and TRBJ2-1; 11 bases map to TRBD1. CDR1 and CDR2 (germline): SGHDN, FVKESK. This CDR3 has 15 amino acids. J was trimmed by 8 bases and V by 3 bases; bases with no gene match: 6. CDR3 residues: CASSHRDRGFDEQFF. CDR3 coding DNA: TGTGCCAGCAGCCACCGGGACAGGGGGTTCGATGAGCAGTTCTTC.

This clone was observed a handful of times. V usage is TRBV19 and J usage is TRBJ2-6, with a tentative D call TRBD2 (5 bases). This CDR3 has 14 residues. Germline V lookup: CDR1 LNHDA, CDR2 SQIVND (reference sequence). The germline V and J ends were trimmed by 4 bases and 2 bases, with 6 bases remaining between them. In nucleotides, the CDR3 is TGTGCCAGTAGTAACGGGGCTGGGGCCAACGTCCTGACTTTC. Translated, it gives CASSNGAGANVLTF.

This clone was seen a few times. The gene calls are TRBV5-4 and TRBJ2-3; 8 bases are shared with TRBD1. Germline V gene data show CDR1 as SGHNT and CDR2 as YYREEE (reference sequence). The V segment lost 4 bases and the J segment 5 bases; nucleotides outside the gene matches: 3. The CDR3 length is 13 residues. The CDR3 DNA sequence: TGTGCCAGCAGCGGGACAGGCGGAGATACGCAGTATTTT. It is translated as CASSGTGGDTQYF.

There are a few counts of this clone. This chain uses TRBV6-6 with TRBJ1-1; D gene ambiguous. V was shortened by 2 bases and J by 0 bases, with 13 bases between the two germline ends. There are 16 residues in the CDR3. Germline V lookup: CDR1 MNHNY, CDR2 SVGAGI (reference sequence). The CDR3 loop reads CASSYPRVGMNTEAFF. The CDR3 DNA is TGTGCCAGCAGTTACCCCCGTGTAGGGATGAACACTGAAGCTTTCTTT.

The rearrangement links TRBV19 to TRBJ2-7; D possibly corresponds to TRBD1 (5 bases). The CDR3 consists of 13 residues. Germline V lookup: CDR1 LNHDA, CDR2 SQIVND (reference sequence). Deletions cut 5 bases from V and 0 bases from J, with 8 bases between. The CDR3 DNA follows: TGTGCCAGTAGTGACAGTAGCTCCTACGAGCAGTACTTC. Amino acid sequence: CASSDSSSYEQYF.

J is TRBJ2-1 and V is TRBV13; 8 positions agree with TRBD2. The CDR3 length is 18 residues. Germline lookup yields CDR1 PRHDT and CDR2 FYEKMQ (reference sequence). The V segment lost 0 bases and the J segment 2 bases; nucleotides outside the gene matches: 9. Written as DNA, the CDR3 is TGTGCCAGCAGCTTAGGCGGGACTAGTGTTGCAGCCTACAATGAGCAGTTCTTC. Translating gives CASSLGGTSVAAYNEQFF.

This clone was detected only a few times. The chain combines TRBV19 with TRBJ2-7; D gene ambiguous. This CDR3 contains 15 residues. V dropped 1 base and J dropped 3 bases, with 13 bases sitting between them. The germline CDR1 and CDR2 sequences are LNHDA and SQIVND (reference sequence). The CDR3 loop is CASSIVPPTGYEQYF. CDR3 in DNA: TGTGCCAGTAGTATAGTCCCGCCTACGGGCTACGAGCAGTACTTC.

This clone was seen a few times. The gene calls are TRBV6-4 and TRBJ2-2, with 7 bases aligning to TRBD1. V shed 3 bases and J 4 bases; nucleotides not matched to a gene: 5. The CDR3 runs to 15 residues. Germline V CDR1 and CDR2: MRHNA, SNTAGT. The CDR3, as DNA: TGTGCCAGCAGTGAGAACAGGGGTGCCACCGGGGAGCTGTTTTTT. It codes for CASSENRGATGELFF.

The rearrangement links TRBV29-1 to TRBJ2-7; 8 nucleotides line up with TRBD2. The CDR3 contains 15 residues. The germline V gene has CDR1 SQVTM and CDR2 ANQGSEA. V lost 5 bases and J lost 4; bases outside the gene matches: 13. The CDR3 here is CSVKRERGPVYEQYF. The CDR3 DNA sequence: TGCAGCGTTAAAAGGGAGCGGGGGCCCGTTTACGAGCAGTACTTC.

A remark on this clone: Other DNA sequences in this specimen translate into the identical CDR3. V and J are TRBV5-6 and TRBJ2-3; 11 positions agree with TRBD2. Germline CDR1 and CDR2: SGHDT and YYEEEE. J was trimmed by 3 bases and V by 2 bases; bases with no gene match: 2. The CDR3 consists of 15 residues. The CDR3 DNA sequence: TGTGCCAGCAGCTTCCTAGCGGGGGGAACAGATACGCAGTATTTT. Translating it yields CASSFLAGGTDTQYF.

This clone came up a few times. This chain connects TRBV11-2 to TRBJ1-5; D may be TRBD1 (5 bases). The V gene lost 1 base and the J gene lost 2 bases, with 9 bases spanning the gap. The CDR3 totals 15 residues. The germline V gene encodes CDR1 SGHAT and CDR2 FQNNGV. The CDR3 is CASSLVSGGNQPQHF. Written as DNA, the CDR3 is TGTGCCAGCAGCTTAGTTTCGGGGGGCAATCAGCCCCAGCATTTT. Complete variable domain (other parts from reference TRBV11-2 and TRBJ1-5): EAGVAQSPRYKIIEKRQSVAFWCNPISGHATLYWYQQILGQGPKLLIQFQNNGVVDDSQLPKDRFSAERLKGVDSTLKIQPAKLEDSAVYLCASSLVSGGNQPQHFGDGTRLSIL.

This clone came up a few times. CDR3 nucleotides: TGCAGTGCTACGGACAGTCTCGGCTACACCTTC. This encodes CSATDSLGYTF. The chain is built from TRBV20-1 and TRBJ1-2; tentative D call: TRBD1 (6 bases). Germline V lookup: CDR1 DFQATT, CDR2 SNEGSKA (reference sequence). CDR3 length: 11 amino acids. The germline V and J ends were trimmed by 4 bases and 8 bases, with 11 bases remaining between them.

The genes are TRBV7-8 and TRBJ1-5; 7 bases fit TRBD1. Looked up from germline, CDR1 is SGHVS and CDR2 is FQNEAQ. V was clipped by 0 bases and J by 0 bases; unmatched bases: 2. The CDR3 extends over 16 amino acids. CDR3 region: CASSLAGGNSNQPQHF. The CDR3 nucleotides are TGTGCCAGCAGCTTAGCAGGGGGCAATAGCAATCAGCCCCAGCATTTT.

The CDR3 region has the DNA TGTGCCAGCAGCTGGGATAGGGCCCCGAGGACCGGGGAGCTGTTTTTT. This sequence encodes CASSWDRAPRTGELFF. V is TRBV5-6 and J is TRBJ2-2; D unresolved. This CDR3 is built from 16 residues. The V gene's germline CDR1 is SGHDT and CDR2 YYEEEE. V dropped 3 bases and J dropped 5 bases, with 17 bases sitting between them.

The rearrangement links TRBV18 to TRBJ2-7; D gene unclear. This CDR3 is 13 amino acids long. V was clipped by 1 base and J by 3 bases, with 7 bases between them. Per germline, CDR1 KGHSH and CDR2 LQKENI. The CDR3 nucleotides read TGTGCCAGCTCACCACGGCACGACTACGAGCAGTACTTC. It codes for CASSPRHDYEQYF.

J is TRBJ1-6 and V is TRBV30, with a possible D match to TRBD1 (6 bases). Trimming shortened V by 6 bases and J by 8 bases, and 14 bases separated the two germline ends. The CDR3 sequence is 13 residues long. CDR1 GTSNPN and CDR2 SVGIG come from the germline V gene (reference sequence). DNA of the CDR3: TGTGCCTGCCAGTCCGGGACACATTCACCCCTCCACTTT. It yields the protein CACQSGTHSPLHF.

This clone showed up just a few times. DNA for the CDR3: TGTGCCAGCAGCCAAGGGGTTAACTATGGCTACACCTTC. Its protein product is CASSQGVNYGYTF. V usage is TRBV14 and J usage is TRBJ1-2, with D uncertain. V lost 1 base, J lost 1 base, and 4 bases lay in between. The CDR3 spans 13 residues. Germline values: CDR1 SGHDN, CDR2 FVKESK.

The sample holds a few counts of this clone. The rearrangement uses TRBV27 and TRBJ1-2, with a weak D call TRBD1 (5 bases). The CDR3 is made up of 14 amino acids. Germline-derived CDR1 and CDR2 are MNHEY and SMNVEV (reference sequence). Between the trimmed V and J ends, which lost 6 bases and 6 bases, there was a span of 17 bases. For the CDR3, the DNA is TGTGCCAGCAGACCTACGGGGACTTCCAATGGCTACACCTTC. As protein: CASRPTGTSNGYTF.

In DNA, the CDR3 is TGTGCCAGCAGCCAGGGAGGAATAACCGCCTACGAGCAGTACTTC. Its protein product is CASSQGGITAYEQYF. This chain links TRBV4-2 with TRBJ2-7; D is possibly TRBD2 (6 bases). V was pared by 3 bases and J by 2 bases, with 14 bases between. Germline lookup yields CDR1 LGHNA and CDR2 YNFKEQ. The CDR3 has 15 amino acids.

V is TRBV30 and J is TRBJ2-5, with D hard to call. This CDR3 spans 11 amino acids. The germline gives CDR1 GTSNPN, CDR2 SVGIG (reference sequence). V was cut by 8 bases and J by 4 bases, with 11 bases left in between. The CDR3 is CATSARETQYF. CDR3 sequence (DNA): TGTGCCACGTCGGCGAGAGAGACCCAGTACTTC.

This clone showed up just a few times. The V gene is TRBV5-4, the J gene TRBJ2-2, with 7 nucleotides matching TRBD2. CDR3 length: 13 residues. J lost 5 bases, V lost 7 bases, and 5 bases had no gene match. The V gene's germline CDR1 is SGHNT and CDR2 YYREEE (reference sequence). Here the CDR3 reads CASRREITGELFF. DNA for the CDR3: TGTGCCAGCCGGCGGGAGATAACCGGGGAGCTGTTTTTT. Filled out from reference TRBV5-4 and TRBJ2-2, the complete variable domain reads ETGVTQSPTHLIKTRGQQVTLRCSSQSGHNTVSWYQQALGQGPQFIFQYYREEENGRGNFPPRFSGLQFPNYSSELNVNALELDDSALYLCASRREITGELFFGEGSRLTVL.